This entry is about one TCR beta chain. CDR1 and CDR2 (germline): SNHLY, FYNNEI. The CDR3 is 17 amino acids. V lost 5 bases, J lost 1 base, and 11 bases stayed unmatched. Original processing notes: Reference gene primers were amplified, and this amplification served to estimate nucleated cell counts. Libraries were prepared by immunoSEQ multiplex PCR; TCRdb keeps only in-frame clonotypes and omits some of them. The V and J calls and clone size are taken from that table; D and trimming were inferred from the DNA. Of about 200,000 clones listed, 86% are singletons. The sample is drawn from a study of blood T cell repertoires in COVID-19. At the level of the study: Samples of COVID-19 (acute and convalescent) were obtained from the United States, Italy and Spain. T cells, B-cell-depleted T cells, or PBMCs supplied cDNA or gDNA.

Participants were aged 18 to 89 years from around 26 US areas. The chain has TRBV2 and TRBJ1-1; 9 bases are shared with TRBD1. The receptor was derived from a young woman who had been exposed to COVID-19. The sample comprised PBMCs or T cells enriched from blood (not recorded which). The CDR3 spells CASSLTGGVKRNTEAFF. DNA of the CDR3: TGTGCCAGCAGTCTGACAGGGGGGGTGAAGAGGAACACTGAAGCTTTCTTT.